This T cell receptor beta chain comes out of a study of PD-1 blockade in classical Hodgkin lymphoma. General study points: CD4+ TCR diversity climbed significantly by C4D1, unlike CD8+ TCR diversity.

TCRdb's table, derived via immunoSEQ multiplex PCR, lists solely in-frame clones and lacks some. The sample includes roughly 30,000 clones, approximately 81% of them seen just once. Time point denoted: cycle 4 day 1 (C4D1), after 5 to 7 weeks of nivolumab. Exposure to brentuximab vedotin varied, and each patient had relapsed following autologous stem cell transplantation. Thawed PBMCs yielded CD4+ T cells through magnetic negative selection. Regarding this clone: The target antigen is unknown.

The sample was CD4+ T cells from blood, taken before the fourth cycle of nivolumab. The receptor comes from a human donor with classical Hodgkin lymphoma.

CDR3 protein: CASSQVGQGGQPQHF. CDR3 DNA: TGCGCCAGCAGCCAAGTGGGACAGGGTGGTCAGCCCCAGCATTTT. The chain links TRBV4-1 to TRBJ1-5; TRBD1 matches 9 bases. Unmatched junction bases numbered 4, after V lost 1 base and J lost 6 bases. There are 15 residues in the CDR3. Germline CDR1 is MGHRA and CDR2 is YSYEKL.